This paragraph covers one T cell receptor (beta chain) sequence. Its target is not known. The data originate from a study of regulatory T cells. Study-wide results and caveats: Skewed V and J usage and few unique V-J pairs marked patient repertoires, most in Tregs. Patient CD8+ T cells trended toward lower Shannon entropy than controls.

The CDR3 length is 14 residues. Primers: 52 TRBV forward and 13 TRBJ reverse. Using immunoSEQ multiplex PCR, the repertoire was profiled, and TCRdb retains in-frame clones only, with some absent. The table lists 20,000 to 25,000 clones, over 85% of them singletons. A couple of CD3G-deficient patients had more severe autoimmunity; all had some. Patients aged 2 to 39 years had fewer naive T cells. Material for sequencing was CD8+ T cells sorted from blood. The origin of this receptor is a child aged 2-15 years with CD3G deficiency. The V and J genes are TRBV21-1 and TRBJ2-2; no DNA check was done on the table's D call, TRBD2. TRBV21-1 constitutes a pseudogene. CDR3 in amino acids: CASIQRGNTGELFF. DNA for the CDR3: TGTGCCAGCATTCAACGGGGTAACACCGGGGAGCTGTTTTTT.